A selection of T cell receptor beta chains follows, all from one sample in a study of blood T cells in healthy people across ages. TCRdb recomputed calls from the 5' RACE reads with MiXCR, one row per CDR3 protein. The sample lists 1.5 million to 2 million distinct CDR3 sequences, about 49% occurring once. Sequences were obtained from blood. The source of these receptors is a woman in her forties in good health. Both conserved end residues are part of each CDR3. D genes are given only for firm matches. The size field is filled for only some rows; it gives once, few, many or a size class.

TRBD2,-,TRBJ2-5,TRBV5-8,TGTGCCAGCAGCGATGGACTAGCGGGGGTCGAGACCCAGTACTTC,CASSDGLAGVETQYF
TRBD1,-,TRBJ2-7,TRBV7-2,TGTGCCAGCAGCTTCCCCGGGACAGGGGGCTACGAGCAGTACTTC,CASSFPGTGGYEQYF
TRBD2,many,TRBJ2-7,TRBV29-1,TGCAGCGTTGTTGGGGGGGGCTACGAGCAGTACTTC,CSVVGGGYEQYF
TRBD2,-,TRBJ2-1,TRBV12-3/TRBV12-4,TGTGCCAGCAGCCCTCGGACTAGCGGAAACAATGAGCAGTTCTTC,CASSPRTSGNNEQFF
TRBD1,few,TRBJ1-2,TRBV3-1,TGTGCCAGCAGCTTCCGGGACAGGCCTCCTTATGGCTACACCTTC,CASSFRDRPPYGYTF
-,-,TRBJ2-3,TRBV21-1,TGTGCCAGCAGCACCCCCAGGCCACGGGGCACAGATACGCAGTATTTT,CASSTPRPRGTDTQYF
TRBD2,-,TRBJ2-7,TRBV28,TGTGCCAGCAGTCCCCTAGCGGGGGGCCCCCGAAGCTCCTACAATGAGCAGTACTTC,CASSPLAGGPRSSYNEQYF
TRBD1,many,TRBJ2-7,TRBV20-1,TGCAGCGCCTCAGGGGGAACCTACGAGCAGTACTTC,CSASGGTYEQYF
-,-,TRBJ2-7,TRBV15,TGTGCCACCAGCAGAGATGGGCCAAGTGCGGGCTACGAGCAGTACTTC,CATSRDGPSAGYEQYF
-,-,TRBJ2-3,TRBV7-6,TGTGCCAGCAGCTTATGGGCTAATTCTGATACGCAGTATTTT,CASSLWANSDTQYF
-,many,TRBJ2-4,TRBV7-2,TGTGCCAGCAGCTTGGGCAGGGAAAACATTCAGTACTTC,CASSLGRENIQYF
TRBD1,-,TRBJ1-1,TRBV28,TGTGCCAGCATTACCGGGACAGTAAACACTGAAGCTTTCTTT,CASITGTVNTEAFF
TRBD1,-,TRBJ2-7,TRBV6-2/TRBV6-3,TGTGCCACCTTCCAGGGGGCCTATGACGAGCAGTACTTC,CATFQGAYDEQYF
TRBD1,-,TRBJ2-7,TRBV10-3,TGTGCCATCCGCTCTCAGCTGACTGACAGGGGGCGAACCTACGAGCAGTACTTC,CAIRSQLTDRGRTYEQYF
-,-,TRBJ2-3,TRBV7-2,TGTGCCACCACCGGGCGTATTAGCACAGATACGCAGTATTTT,CATTGRISTDTQYF
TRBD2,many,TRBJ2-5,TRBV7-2,TGTGCCAGCAGCTTACGTAGCGGGGGGGAGACCCAGTACTTC,CASSLRSGGETQYF